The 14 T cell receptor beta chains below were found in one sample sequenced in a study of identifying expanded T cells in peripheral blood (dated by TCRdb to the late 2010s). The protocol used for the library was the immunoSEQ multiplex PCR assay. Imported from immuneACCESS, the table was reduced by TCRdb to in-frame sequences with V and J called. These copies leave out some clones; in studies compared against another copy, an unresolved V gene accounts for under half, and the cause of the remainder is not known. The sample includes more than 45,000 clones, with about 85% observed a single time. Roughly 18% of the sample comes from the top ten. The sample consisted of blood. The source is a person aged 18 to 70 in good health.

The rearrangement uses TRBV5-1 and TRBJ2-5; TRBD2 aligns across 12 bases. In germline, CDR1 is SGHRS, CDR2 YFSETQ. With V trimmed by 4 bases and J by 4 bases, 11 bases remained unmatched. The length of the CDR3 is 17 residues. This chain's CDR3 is CASSGRTSGNPLETQYF. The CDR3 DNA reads TGCGCCAGCAGCGGCAGGACTAGCGGGAACCCTCTAGAGACCCAGTACTTC.

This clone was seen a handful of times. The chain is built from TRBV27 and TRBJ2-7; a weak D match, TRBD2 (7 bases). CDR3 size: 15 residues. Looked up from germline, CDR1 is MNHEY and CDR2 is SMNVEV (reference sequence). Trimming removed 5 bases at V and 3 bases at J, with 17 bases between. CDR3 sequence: CASSQAGEGFYEQYF. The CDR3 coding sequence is TGTGCCAGCAGTCAGGCAGGGGAGGGGTTCTACGAGCAGTACTTC.

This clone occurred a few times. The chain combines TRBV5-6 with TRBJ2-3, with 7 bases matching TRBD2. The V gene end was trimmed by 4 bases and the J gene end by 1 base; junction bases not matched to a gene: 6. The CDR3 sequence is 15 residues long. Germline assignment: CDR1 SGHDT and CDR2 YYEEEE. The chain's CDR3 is CASSPLAWGTDTQYF. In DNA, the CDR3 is TGTGCCAGCAGCCCACTAGCGTGGGGCACAGATACGCAGTATTTT.

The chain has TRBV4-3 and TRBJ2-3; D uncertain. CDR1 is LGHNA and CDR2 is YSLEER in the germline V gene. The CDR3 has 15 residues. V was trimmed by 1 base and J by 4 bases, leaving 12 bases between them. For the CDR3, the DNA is TGCGCCAGCAGCCAAGTTAGACGGATTCCAGATACGCAGTATTTT. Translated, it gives CASSQVRRIPDTQYF.

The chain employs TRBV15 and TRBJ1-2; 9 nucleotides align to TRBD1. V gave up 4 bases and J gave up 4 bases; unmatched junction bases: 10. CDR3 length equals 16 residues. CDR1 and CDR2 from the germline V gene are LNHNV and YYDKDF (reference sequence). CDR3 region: CATSTDGTGTLYGYTF. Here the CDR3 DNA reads TGTGCCACCAGCACCGACGGGACAGGGACTCTCTATGGCTACACCTTC.

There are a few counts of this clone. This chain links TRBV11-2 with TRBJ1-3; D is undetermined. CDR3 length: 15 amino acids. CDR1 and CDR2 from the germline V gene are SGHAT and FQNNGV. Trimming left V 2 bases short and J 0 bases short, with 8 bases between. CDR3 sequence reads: CASSLRASSGNTIYF. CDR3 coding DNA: TGTGCCAGCAGCTTAAGGGCGTCCTCTGGAAACACCATATATTTT.

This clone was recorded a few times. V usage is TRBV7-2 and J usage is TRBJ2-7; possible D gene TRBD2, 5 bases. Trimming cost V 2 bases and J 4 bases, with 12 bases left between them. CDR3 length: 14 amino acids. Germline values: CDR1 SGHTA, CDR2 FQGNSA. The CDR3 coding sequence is TGTGCCAGCAGCTTACAAGCGGAAATATACGAGCAGTACTTC. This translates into CASSLQAEIYEQYF.

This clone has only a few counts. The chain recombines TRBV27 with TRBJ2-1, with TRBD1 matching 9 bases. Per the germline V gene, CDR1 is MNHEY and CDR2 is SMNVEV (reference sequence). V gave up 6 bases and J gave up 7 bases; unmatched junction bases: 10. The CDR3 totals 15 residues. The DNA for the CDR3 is TGTGCCAGCAGACCCCGGGACAGGGAATCGAATGAGCAGTTCTTC. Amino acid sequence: CASRPRDRESNEQFF.

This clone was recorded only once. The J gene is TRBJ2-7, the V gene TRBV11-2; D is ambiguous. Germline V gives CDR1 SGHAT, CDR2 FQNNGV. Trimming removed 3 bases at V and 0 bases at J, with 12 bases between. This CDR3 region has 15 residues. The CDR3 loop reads CASSFSQVSSYEQYF. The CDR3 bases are TGTGCCAGCAGCTTTAGTCAGGTTAGCTCCTACGAGCAGTACTTC.

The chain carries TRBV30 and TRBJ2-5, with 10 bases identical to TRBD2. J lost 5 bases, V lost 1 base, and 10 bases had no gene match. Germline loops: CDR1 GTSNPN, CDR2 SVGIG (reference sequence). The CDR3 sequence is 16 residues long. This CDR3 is CAWSERAGGPRETQYF. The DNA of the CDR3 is TGTGCCTGGAGTGAGCGAGCGGGAGGGCCCAGGGAGACCCAGTACTTC.

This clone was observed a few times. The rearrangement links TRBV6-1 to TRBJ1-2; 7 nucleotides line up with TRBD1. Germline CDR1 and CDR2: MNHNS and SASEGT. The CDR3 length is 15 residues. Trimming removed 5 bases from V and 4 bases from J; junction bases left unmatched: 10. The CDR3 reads CASSKYRGEGYGYTF. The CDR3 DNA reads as TGTGCCAGCAGTAAATACAGGGGAGAGGGCTATGGCTACACCTTC.

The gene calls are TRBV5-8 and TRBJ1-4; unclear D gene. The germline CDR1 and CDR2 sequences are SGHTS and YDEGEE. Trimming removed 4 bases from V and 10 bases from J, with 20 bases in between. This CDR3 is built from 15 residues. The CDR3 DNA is TGTGCCAGCAGCCCCCACACAGTTGCCGGATCAAAACTGTTTTTT. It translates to CASSPHTVAGSKLFF.

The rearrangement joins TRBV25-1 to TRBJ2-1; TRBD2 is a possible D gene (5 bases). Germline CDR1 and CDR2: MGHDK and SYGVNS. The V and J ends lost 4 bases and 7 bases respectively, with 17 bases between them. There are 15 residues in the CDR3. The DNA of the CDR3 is TGTGCCAGCAGTGGGGGTACGGGGTCTGGGAATGAGCAGTTCTTC. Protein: CASSGGTGSGNEQFF.

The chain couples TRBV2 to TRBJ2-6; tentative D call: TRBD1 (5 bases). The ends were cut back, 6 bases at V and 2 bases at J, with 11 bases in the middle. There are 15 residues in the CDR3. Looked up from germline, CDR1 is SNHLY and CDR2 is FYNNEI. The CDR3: CASSTQGTGANVLTF. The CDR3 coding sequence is TGTGCCAGCAGCACCCAGGGTACTGGGGCCAACGTCCTGACTTTC.